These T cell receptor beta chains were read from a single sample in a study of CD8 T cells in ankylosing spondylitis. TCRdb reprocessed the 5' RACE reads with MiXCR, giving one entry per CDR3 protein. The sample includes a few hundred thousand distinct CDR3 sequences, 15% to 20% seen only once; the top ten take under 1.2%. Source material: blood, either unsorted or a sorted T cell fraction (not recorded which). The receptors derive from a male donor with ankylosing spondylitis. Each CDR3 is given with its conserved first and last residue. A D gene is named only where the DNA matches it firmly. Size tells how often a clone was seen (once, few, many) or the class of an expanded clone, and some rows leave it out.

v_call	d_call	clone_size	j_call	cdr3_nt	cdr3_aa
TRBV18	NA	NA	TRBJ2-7	TGTGCCAGCTCACCATTTGGGGGATACGAGCAGTACTTC	CASSPFGGYEQYF
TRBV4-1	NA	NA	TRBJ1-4	TGCGCCATTCCATCGACCAGGAGACAGTATAGACCAACTAATGAAAAACTGTTTTTT	CAIPSTRRQYRPTNEKLFF
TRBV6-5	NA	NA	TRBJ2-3	TGTGCCAGCAGTTATTCCGACAGAAGCACAGATACGCAGTATTTT	CASSYSDRSTDTQYF
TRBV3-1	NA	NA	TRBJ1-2	TGTGCCAGCACCAAAAGAGGAGGGGCGGGCTATGGCTACACCTTC	CASTKRGGAGYGYTF
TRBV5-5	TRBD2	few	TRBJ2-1	TGTGCCAGCAGCTATTCAACGGGACTAGCGGGAGGGAATGAGCAGTTCTTC	CASSYSTGLAGGNEQFF
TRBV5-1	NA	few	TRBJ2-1	TGCGCCAGCAGCGGGGACGGTTTCTACAATGAGCAGTTCTTC	CASSGDGFYNEQFF
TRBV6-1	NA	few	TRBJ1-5	TGTGCCAGCAGTGAACGGGACGGCAATCAGCCCCAGCATTTT	CASSERDGNQPQHF
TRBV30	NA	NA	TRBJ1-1	TGTGCCTGGGGGTGGGCAGGGCCACCGAACACTGAAGCTTTCTTT	CAWGWAGPPNTEAFF
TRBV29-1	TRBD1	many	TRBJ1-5	TGCAGCGTTGCGGACAGGTATCAGCCCCAGCATTTT	CSVADRYQPQHF
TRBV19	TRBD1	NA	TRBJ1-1	TGTGCCAGTAGTAGCCGGGACAGTGAAGCTTTCTTT	CASSSRDSEAFF
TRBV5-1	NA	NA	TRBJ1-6	TGCGCCAGCAGCTTGGGAAGGGAACCCTCCTATAATTCACCCCTCCACTTT	CASSLGREPSYNSPLHF
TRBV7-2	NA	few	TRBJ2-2	TGTGCCAGCAGCTTAGCGGGACTGTCAGGCCCCCTGTTTTTT	CASSLAGLSGPLFF
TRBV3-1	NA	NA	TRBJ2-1	TGTGCCAGCAGCCAGCCGGGGCGCGTGGCTGAGCAGTTCTTC	CASSQPGRVAEQFF
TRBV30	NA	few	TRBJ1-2	TGTGCCTGGAGTGTTGGGGGGACTAACTATGGCTACACCTTC	CAWSVGGTNYGYTF
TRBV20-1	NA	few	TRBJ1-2	TGCAGTGCTAGAGATAGAAGAGGGGATGGCTACACCTTC	CSARDRRGDGYTF
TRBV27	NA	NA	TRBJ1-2	TGTGCCAGCGAGTTAGGGGGGGGGGCTCGTGGCTACACCTTC	CASELGGGARGYTF
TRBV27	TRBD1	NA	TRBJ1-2	TGTGCCAGCAGTCGTGGGGGGGCAGGGGGCATGGATGGCTACACCTTC	CASSRGGAGGMDGYTF
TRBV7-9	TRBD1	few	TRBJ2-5	TGTGCCAGCAGCTCGCCGGACAGGGGGAAGACCCAGTACTTC	CASSSPDRGKTQYF
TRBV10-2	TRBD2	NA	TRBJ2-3	TGCGCCAGCAGAAAGGGGACTAGCGGTTACACAGATACGCAGTATTTT	CASRKGTSGYTDTQYF
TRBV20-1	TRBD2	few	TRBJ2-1	TGCAGTGCGGACATAGCGGGAGGGCCAGGTGAGCAGTTCTTC	CSADIAGGPGEQFF
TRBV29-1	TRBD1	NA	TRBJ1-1	TGCAGCGTAGGGGGCTGGGACACTGAAGCTTTCTTT	CSVGGWDTEAFF
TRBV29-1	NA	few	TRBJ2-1	TGCAGCGGAGGGGGTGCTTACAATGAGCAGTTCTTC	CSGGGAYNEQFF
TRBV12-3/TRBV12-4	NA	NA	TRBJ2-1	TGTGCCAGCAGTTTAGGGGGCGCGGGTGAGCAGTTCTTC	CASSLGGAGEQFF
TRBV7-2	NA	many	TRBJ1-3	TGTGCCAGCAGCTTACAGGTCTCTGGAAACACCATATATTTT	CASSLQVSGNTIYF
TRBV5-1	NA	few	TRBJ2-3	TGCGCCAGCAGCTTGGGGGGTAGGCCCACAGATACGCAGTATTTT	CASSLGGRPTDTQYF
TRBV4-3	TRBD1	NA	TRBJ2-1	TGCGCCAGCAGCCAGGACAGGGTCCAGGGTGAGCAGTTCTTC	CASSQDRVQGEQFF